Listed here is a single T cell receptor beta chain. Its antigen is not known. The protocol was immunoSEQ multiplex PCR, while the TCRdb copy is restricted to in-frame clones and leaves out a portion. Here the sample spans 50,000 to 75,000 clones, more than 80% being singletons. The data stem from a study of vaccination effects on CD4 cells after COVID-19. Viral peptide pool expansion of antigen-specific CD4+ T cells preceded sequencing in the ViraFEST assay. Subsequent to 10 days of culture, CD4+ T cells were isolated. Cultures received IL-2 medium that replaced half the medium on days 3 and 7. V dropped 4 bases and J dropped 8 bases, with 19 bases sitting between them. Germline values: CDR1 SGHNT, CDR2 YYREEE (reference sequence). The CDR3 has 15 amino acids.

The specimen was CD4+ T cells from PBMCs cultured with HCoV-229E spike peptides, collected before COVID-19 vaccination. The chain has TRBV5-4 and TRBJ2-1; D assignment may be TRBD1 or TRBD2 (5 bases each). The TCR was taken from a human donor who received a COVID-19 vaccine. CDR3 bases: TGTGCCAGCAGCGTGGGGGACGATCCGGCGGATGAGCAGTTCTTC. Protein product: CASSVGDDPADEQFF. Looking up the rest from reference TRBV5-4 and TRBJ2-1 gives the full variable domain: ETGVTQSPTHLIKTRGQQVTLRCSSQSGHNTVSWYQQALGQGPQFIFQYYREEENGRGNFPPRFSGLQFPNYSSELNVNALELDDSALYLCASSVGDDPADEQFFGPGTRLTVL.